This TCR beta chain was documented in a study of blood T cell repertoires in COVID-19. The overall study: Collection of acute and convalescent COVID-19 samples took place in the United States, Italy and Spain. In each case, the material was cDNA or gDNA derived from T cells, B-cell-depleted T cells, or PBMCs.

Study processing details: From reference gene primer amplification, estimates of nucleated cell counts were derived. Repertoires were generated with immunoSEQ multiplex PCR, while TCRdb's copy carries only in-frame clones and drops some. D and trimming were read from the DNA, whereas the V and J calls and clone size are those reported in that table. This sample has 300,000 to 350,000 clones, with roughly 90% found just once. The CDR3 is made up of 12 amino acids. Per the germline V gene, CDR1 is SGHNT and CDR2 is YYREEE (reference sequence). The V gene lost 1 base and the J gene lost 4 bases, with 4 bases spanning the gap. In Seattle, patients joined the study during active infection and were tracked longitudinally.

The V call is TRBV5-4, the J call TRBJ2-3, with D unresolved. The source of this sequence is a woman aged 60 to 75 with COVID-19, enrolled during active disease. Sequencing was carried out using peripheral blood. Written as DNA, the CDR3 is TGTGCCAGCAGCTTGTATGCAGATACGCAGTATTTT. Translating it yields CASSLYADTQYF.